Listed below are T cell receptor beta chains from one sample, sequenced in a study of blood T cell repertoires in COVID-19. The assay was immunoSEQ multiplex PCR, and TCRdb's table has in-frame clones only and misses some. This table holds more than 200,000 clones, roughly 90% found once. The sequencing input was peripheral blood. These receptors were collected from a man between 65 and 85 years old with acute or convalescent COVID-19. Each CDR3 is given with its conserved first and last residue. D genes are given only for firm matches. Rows give clone size only sometimes, using once, few, many, or a class for an expanded clone.

j_call,d_call,clone_size,v_call,cdr3_aa,cdr3_nt
TRBJ2-3,NA,once,TRBV5-1,CASSPNGQSTDTQYF,TGCGCCAGCAGCCCGAACGGACAGAGCACAGATACGCAGTATTTT
TRBJ1-2,TRBD1,NA,TRBV14,CASSRGGQAYGYTF,TGTGCCAGCAGCCGAGGGGGACAGGCCTATGGCTACACCTTC
TRBJ2-1,NA,NA,TRBV5-4,CASSLGSSRFNEQFF,TGTGCCAGCAGCTTGGGAAGTAGCCGTTTCAATGAGCAGTTCTTC
TRBJ2-1,NA,few,TRBV4-2,CASSQDQAYEQFF,TGTGCCAGCAGCCAAGATCAAGCTTATGAGCAGTTCTTC
TRBJ2-7,NA,NA,TRBV19,CATQQGYSYEQYF,TGTGCCACCCAACAGGGCTACTCCTACGAGCAGTACTTC
TRBJ2-1,NA,NA,TRBV11-1,CASSLKHYNEQFF,TGTGCCAGCAGCTTAAAGCATTACAATGAGCAGTTCTTC
TRBJ2-3,TRBD2,NA,TRBV29-1,CSASGLAGSGNTDTQYF,TGCAGCGCCTCGGGACTAGCGGGGTCGGGTAACACAGATACGCAGTATTTT
TRBJ1-6,TRBD1,NA,TRBV5-1,CASSTGTVPPGSPLHF,TGCGCCAGCAGCACAGGGACAGTTCCGCCCGGTTCACCCCTCCACTTT
TRBJ2-1,TRBD1,NA,TRBV6-5,CASGQGARSYNEQFF,TGTGCCAGCGGACAGGGGGCACGCTCCTACAATGAGCAGTTCTTC
TRBJ1-4,NA,NA,TRBV14,CASCQGGATNEKLFF,TGTGCCAGCTGCCAGGGAGGGGCGACTAATGAAAAACTGTTTTTT
TRBJ2-6,TRBD1,NA,TRBV7-3,CASSSVGQGAKGANVLTF,TGTGCCAGCAGCTCCGTCGGACAGGGGGCCAAAGGGGCCAACGTCCTGACTTTC
TRBJ2-6,TRBD1,NA,TRBV27,CASSLGAGGVSGANVLTF,TGTGCCAGCAGTTTAGGGGCAGGGGGCGTCTCTGGGGCCAACGTCCTGACTTTC
TRBJ2-2,TRBD2,NA,TRBV11-3,CASSLASGSSSGELFF,TGTGCCAGCAGCTTAGCTAGCGGGAGTTCCAGCGGGGAGCTGTTTTTT
TRBJ2-2,NA,NA,TRBV25-1,CASSEPGKTGELFF,TGTGCCAGCAGTGAACCAGGGAAAACCGGGGAGCTGTTTTTT
TRBJ2-7,NA,NA,TRBV2,CASSLTFIVNEQYF,TGTGCCAGCAGTCTAACCTTTATAGTCAACGAGCAGTACTTC
TRBJ1-1,NA,NA,TRBV11-3,CASSSGGLNTEAFF,TGTGCCAGCAGCTCGGGGGGGTTGAACACTGAAGCTTTCTTT
TRBJ2-2,NA,NA,TRBV10-3,CATALRTGELFF,TGTGCCACCGCGCTGAGAACCGGGGAGCTGTTTTTT
TRBJ2-7,NA,NA,TRBV7-3,CASSLNEGSSYEQYF,TGTGCCAGCAGCTTAAACGAGGGAAGCTCCTACGAGCAGTACTTC
TRBJ2-1,NA,NA,TRBV7-2,CASSLGQGSYNEQFF,TGTGCCAGCAGCTTGGGACAAGGCTCCTACAATGAGCAGTTCTTC
TRBJ2-7,NA,NA,TRBV18,CASSPTGGSYEQYF,TGTGCCAGCTCACCTACCGGGGGATCCTACGAGCAGTACTTC
TRBJ1-2,NA,NA,TRBV7-9,CASSLVGGEGYTF,TGTGCCAGCAGCTTAGTGGGAGGTGAAGGCTACACCTTC
TRBJ2-5,NA,once,TRBV3-1/TRBV3-2,CASSQGHGETQYF,TGTGCCAGCAGCCAAGGCCACGGAGAGACCCAGTACTTC
TRBJ2-2,NA,once,TRBV5-1,CASSLSISQGVSGELFF,TGCGCCAGCAGCTTATCGATTAGTCAGGGCGTTTCCGGGGAGCTGTTTTTT
TRBJ1-2,NA,NA,TRBV7-9,CASSLTQSTYGYTF,TGTGCCAGCAGCTTAACTCAGTCGACATATGGCTACACCTTC
TRBJ2-1,TRBD2,NA,TRBV7-3,CASSEAGGHYNEQFF,TGTGCCAGCAGCGAAGCGGGGGGGCACTACAATGAGCAGTTCTTC
TRBJ2-2,NA,NA,TRBV18,CASSPLDRLTGELFF,TGTGCCAGCTCACCGTTGGACAGACTCACCGGGGAGCTGTTTTTT
TRBJ2-1,TRBD1,once,TRBV6-6,CASVPGGSNYEQFF,TGTGCCAGCGTCCCAGGGGGCTCTAACTATGAGCAGTTCTTC
TRBJ2-3,TRBD2,NA,TRBV27,CAMRLAGATDTQYF,TGTGCCATGCGACTAGCGGGAGCCACAGATACGCAGTATTTT
TRBJ2-3,TRBD1,NA,TRBV19,CASNHRGLTDTQYF,TGTGCCAGTAATCACAGGGGGCTCACAGATACGCAGTATTTT
TRBJ1-4,NA,NA,TRBV7-9,CASSSDFGSTTEKLFF,TGTGCCAGCAGCTCAGACTTCGGCAGTACGACTGAAAAACTGTTTTTT
TRBJ2-5,TRBD2,NA,TRBV7-6,CASSFPELAGGPKTQYF,TGTGCCAGCAGCTTCCCAGAACTAGCGGGAGGGCCTAAGACCCAGTACTTC
TRBJ2-5,TRBD2,once,TRBV28,CASRRGIQETQYF,TGTGCCAGCAGGCGGGGGATCCAAGAGACCCAGTACTTC
TRBJ2-3,NA,NA,TRBV11-1,CASSPLWEPDTQYF,TGTGCCAGCAGTCCTCTTTGGGAGCCAGATACGCAGTATTTT
TRBJ2-1,TRBD2,NA,TRBV28,CASSTPASGRYNEQFF,TGTGCCAGCAGCACCCCGGCTAGCGGGAGATACAATGAGCAGTTCTTC
TRBJ1-5,TRBD1,NA,TRBV18,CASSPPGQNQPQHF,TGTGCCAGCTCACCACCGGGACAGAATCAGCCCCAGCATTTT
TRBJ2-3,NA,NA,TRBV27,CASSSGPGKTSDTQYF,TGTGCCAGCAGTTCGGGTCCAGGGAAGACTTCAGATACGCAGTATTTT
TRBJ2-6,NA,NA,TRBV7-3,CASSPGGSGANVLTF,TGTGCCAGCAGCCCCGGTGGCTCTGGGGCCAACGTCCTGACTTTC
TRBJ2-7,TRBD2,NA,TRBV5-5,CASSWASGNYEQYF,TGTGCCAGCAGCTGGGCTAGCGGGAACTACGAGCAGTACTTC
TRBJ1-1,NA,NA,TRBV19,CASRGGLVGNTEAFF,TGTGCCAGTCGTGGGGGACTGGTAGGAAACACTGAAGCTTTCTTT
TRBJ2-2,NA,NA,TRBV7-6,CASSYSGGLDDGELFF,TGTGCCAGCAGCTATTCCGGGGGGCTAGATGACGGGGAGCTGTTTTTT
TRBJ2-5,NA,NA,TRBV19,CASSIGGGWETQYF,TGTGCCAGTAGTATAGGCGGGGGCTGGGAGACCCAGTACTTC
TRBJ2-3,NA,NA,TRBV18,CASSTNIAREGTDTQYF,TGTGCCAGCTCGACAAATATCGCCAGAGAAGGCACAGATACGCAGTATTTT
TRBJ1-4,NA,NA,TRBV5-4,CASSYTGSNEKLFF,TGTGCCAGCAGCTATACAGGTAGTAATGAAAAACTGTTTTTT
TRBJ2-1,TRBD2,once,TRBV7-7,CASSAGGSYNEQFF,TGTGCCAGCAGCGCGGGAGGGTCTTACAATGAGCAGTTCTTC
TRBJ2-7,TRBD1,NA,TRBV5-5,CASRQDRVGFFEQYF,TGTGCCAGCAGACAGGACAGGGTTGGATTCTTCGAGCAGTACTTC
TRBJ2-5,TRBD2,NA,TRBV5-1,CASSLSPTSGGPQETQYF,TGCGCCAGCAGCTTGAGTCCGACTAGCGGGGGACCCCAAGAGACCCAGTACTTC
TRBJ2-1,TRBD2,NA,TRBV19,CASRPLAGVVNEQFF,TGTGCCAGTAGGCCTCTAGCGGGAGTTGTCAATGAGCAGTTCTTC
TRBJ1-2,TRBD1,NA,TRBV5-1,CASSTPGGSYGYTF,TGCGCCAGCAGCACCCCAGGGGGCAGCTATGGCTACACCTTC
TRBJ2-1,NA,NA,TRBV9,CASSVDQSPYNEQFF,TGTGCCAGCAGCGTAGATCAGTCTCCGTACAATGAGCAGTTCTTC
TRBJ2-2,TRBD1,few,TRBV19,CASSPQGKGELFF,TGTGCCAGTAGCCCACAGGGGAAGGGGGAGCTGTTTTTT
TRBJ1-1,NA,NA,TRBV6-5,CASSYSLQGGTEAFF,TGTGCCAGCAGTTACTCCCTACAGGGAGGGACTGAAGCTTTCTTT
TRBJ2-1,TRBD1,NA,TRBV18,CASSPPGDRVMGNEQFF,TGTGCCAGCTCACCACCGGGGGACAGGGTAATGGGCAATGAGCAGTTCTTC
TRBJ1-1,TRBD1,NA,TRBV27,CASSLNRGWAEAFF,TGTGCCAGCAGTCTTAACAGGGGCTGGGCTGAAGCTTTCTTT
TRBJ1-1,TRBD1,NA,TRBV2,CASRETDRGRNTEAFF,TGTGCCAGCAGGGAGACGGACAGGGGGCGGAACACTGAAGCTTTCTTT